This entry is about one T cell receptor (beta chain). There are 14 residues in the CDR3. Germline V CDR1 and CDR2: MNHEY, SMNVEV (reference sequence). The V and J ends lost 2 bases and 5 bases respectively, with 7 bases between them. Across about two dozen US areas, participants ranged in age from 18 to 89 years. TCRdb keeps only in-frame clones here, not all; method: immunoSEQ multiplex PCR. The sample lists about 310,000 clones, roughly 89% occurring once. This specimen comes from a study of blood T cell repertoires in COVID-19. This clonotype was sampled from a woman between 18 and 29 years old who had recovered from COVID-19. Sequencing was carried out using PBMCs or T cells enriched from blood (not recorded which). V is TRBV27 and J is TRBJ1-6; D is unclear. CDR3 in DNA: TGTGCCAGCAGTTTACGGGGTCATAATTCACCCCTCCACTTT. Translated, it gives CASSLRGHNSPLHF.